These T cell receptor beta chains were read from a single sample in a study of blood T cell repertoires in COVID-19. This table comes from immunoSEQ multiplex PCR, and its TCRdb copy is limited to in-frame clones, with some not included. The sample shows 200,000 to 250,000 clones, roughly four fifths of them seen only once. The specimen was peripheral blood. Receptors were obtained from a woman aged 80 or older with COVID-19, enrolled during active disease. The CDR3 runs from the conserved cysteine through the conserved F or W. A D gene is named only where the DNA matches it firmly. Clone size is stated in some rows and not others, as once, few, many or a class when expanded.

clone_size | j_call | d_call | v_call | cdr3_nt | cdr3_aa
. | TRBJ2-1 | TRBD2 | TRBV29-1 | TGCAGCGGTGGGGGGGAAATATACAATGAGCAGTTCTTC | CSGGGEIYNEQFF
. | TRBJ1-1 | . | TRBV19 | TGTGCCAGTAGTATTGGGGCAGGGGTGAGCACTGAAGCTTTCTTT | CASSIGAGVSTEAFF
. | TRBJ1-6 | . | TRBV2 | TGTGCCAGCAGGAAAAGGAGGGGCCTTAATTCACCCCTCCACTTT | CASRKRRGLNSPLHF
. | TRBJ2-7 | TRBD2 | TRBV9 | TGTGCCAGCAGCAAACTCCCGGGACTAGCGGGGTTCGAGCAGTACTTC | CASSKLPGLAGFEQYF
. | TRBJ2-5 | . | TRBV7-6 | TGTGCCAGCAGCCAAGGACAGATGGGAACCCAGTACTTC | CASSQGQMGTQYF
. | TRBJ2-2 | TRBD1 | TRBV9 | TGTGCCAGCAGCGTCCGAGACCTTACAGGGGCCGGGGAGCTGTTTTTT | CASSVRDLTGAGELFF
few | TRBJ2-7 | . | TRBV11-2 | TGTGCCAGCAGCTCAGGAAAAGGGGGCTCCTACGAGCAGTACTTC | CASSSGKGGSYEQYF
. | TRBJ2-5 | . | TRBV15 | TGTGCCACCAGCAGTACCGGGACACGAGAGACCCAGTACTTC | CATSSTGTRETQYF
. | TRBJ1-2 | . | TRBV6-5 | TGTGCCAGCAGTTACTCTAGCCAGAACTATGGCTACACCTTC | CASSYSSQNYGYTF
. | TRBJ2-5 | TRBD2 | TRBV18 | TGTGCCAGCTCACCATCGGCGGGGGGCTTTCCTTGGGAGACCCAGTACTTC | CASSPSAGGFPWETQYF
. | TRBJ2-3 | . | TRBV7-9 | TGTGCCAGCAGCTTGATGGGGCGCGGCTCAGATACGCAGTATTTT | CASSLMGRGSDTQYF
many | TRBJ1-4 | TRBD1 | TRBV25-1 | TGTGCCAGCAGTGACCACAGGGGGCGGAATGAAAAACTGTTTTTT | CASSDHRGRNEKLFF
. | TRBJ2-3 | TRBD2 | TRBV3-1/TRBV3-2 | TGTGCCAGCAGCCAAAACCTAGCGGGAGGGCCAAATACGCAGTATTTT | CASSQNLAGGPNTQYF
. | TRBJ1-4 | TRBD1 | TRBV2 | TGTGCCAGCAGTGGGACAGGGGTGGGAGAAAAACTGTTTTTT | CASSGTGVGEKLFF
. | TRBJ1-2 | . | TRBV28 | TGTGCCAGCAGACAGGGAAACCGTGGCTACACCTTC | CASRQGNRGYTF
. | TRBJ1-6 | TRBD1 | TRBV6-5 | TGTGCCAGCGGATCCCCGGGACAGGGGGGCTCACCCCTCCACTTT | CASGSPGQGGSPLHF
. | TRBJ1-3 | TRBD1 | TRBV4-2 | TGTGCCAGCAGCCAAGATATGGGTGGAGGGGGCAATGGAAACACCATATATTTT | CASSQDMGGGGNGNTIYF
. | TRBJ1-1 | TRBD1 | TRBV7-8 | TGTGCCAGCACCCGGACCCCCGGGACAGGGCCGGGGACTGAAGCTTTCTTT | CASTRTPGTGPGTEAFF
once | TRBJ2-3 | . | TRBV12-3/TRBV12-4 | TGTGCCAGCAGCTTTTCTAGCACAGATACGCAGTATTTT | CASSFSSTDTQYF
. | TRBJ2-1 | TRBD2 | TRBV3-1/TRBV3-2 | TGTGCCAGCAGCCAAGATGATCGACTAGCGGGAGCCGAGCAGTTCTTC | CASSQDDRLAGAEQFF
. | TRBJ1-5 | TRBD1 | TRBV4-2 | TGTGCCAGCAGCCAAGTTTTAGGACAGGGTGAAGGCAATCAGCCCCAGCATTTT | CASSQVLGQGEGNQPQHF
. | TRBJ1-2 | . | TRBV6-5 | TGTGCCAGCAGTTCTACAGACTATGGCTACACCTTC | CASSSTDYGYTF
. | TRBJ2-5 | TRBD2 | TRBV5-1 | TGCGCCAGCAGCTTGGACCCCGGGGGGGGGCAAGAGACCCAGTACTTC | CASSLDPGGGQETQYF
. | TRBJ2-7 | . | TRBV2 | TGTGCCAGCAGTGAGGGCTGGGACGAGCAGTACTTC | CASSEGWDEQYF
once | TRBJ1-6 | TRBD1 | TRBV5-6 | TGTGCCAGCAGCTTGGCGGGGGACAGCCTTTGGTACTCACCCCTCCACTTT | CASSLAGDSLWYSPLHF
. | TRBJ2-3 | TRBD2 | TRBV5-4 | TGTGCCAGCAGCTTGGGTAGCGGGGGGAGCACAGATACGCAGTATTTT | CASSLGSGGSTDTQYF
. | TRBJ1-5 | . | TRBV3-1/TRBV3-2 | TGTGCCAGCAGCCTGCGAGGGGGAAATCAGCCCCAGCATTTT | CASSLRGGNQPQHF
. | TRBJ2-1 | . | TRBV6-5 | TGTGCCAGCTGGCAGGGCCCCGAGCAGTTCTTC | CASWQGPEQFF
. | TRBJ2-3 | TRBD2 | TRBV5-1 | TGCGCCAGCAGCTCCCCCGGGGGGGATACGCAGTATTTT | CASSSPGGDTQYF
. | TRBJ2-7 | . | TRBV3-1/TRBV3-2 | TGTGCCAGCAGCCAAGAGGATACAGCCGAGCAGTACTTC | CASSQEDTAEQYF
few | TRBJ2-7 | . | TRBV11-2 | TGTGCCAGCAGCTTAGACAGGTTATCCGTCGAGCAGTACTTC | CASSLDRLSVEQYF
. | TRBJ2-1 | TRBD2 | TRBV6-2/TRBV6-3 | TGTGCCAGCAGTCCCCCCCGAGCGGGAGTCAATGAGCAGTTCTTC | CASSPPRAGVNEQFF
. | TRBJ2-1 | . | TRBV7-2 | TGTGCCAGCAGCTTATTTGAGTCGGTAGCTGAGCAGTTCTTC | CASSLFESVAEQFF
. | TRBJ2-7 | . | TRBV20-1 | TGCAGTGCTAGAAGCCGCTACGAGCAGTACTTC | CSARSRYEQYF
. | TRBJ2-3 | TRBD2 | TRBV5-4 | TGTGCCAGCAGGGATGGGACTAGCGGGAGCACAGATACGCAGTATTTT | CASRDGTSGSTDTQYF
. | TRBJ2-7 | . | TRBV20-1 | TGCAGTGCGGCAACCTACGAGCAGTACTTC | CSAATYEQYF
few | TRBJ1-4 | TRBD1 | TRBV27 | TGTGCCAGCAGTTTTGGGACAGGGAGGGACGAAAAACTGTTTTTT | CASSFGTGRDEKLFF
once | TRBJ2-4 | . | TRBV5-1 | TGCGCCAGCAGCTCCTCGGGGGGCCGCGGGGACATTCAGTACTTC | CASSSSGGRGDIQYF
. | TRBJ1-3 | . | TRBV28 | TGTGCCAGCAGTCTACAGCCCTCTGGAAACACCATATATTTT | CASSLQPSGNTIYF
few | TRBJ1-5 | . | TRBV6-1 | TGTGCCAGCAGTGAGGGAGGGGGAGTACAGCCCCAGCATTTT | CASSEGGGVQPQHF
. | TRBJ2-7 | . | TRBV5-6 | TGTGCCAGCAGCTTCGGTGGAGGGGCCCACTCCTACGAGCAGTACTTC | CASSFGGGAHSYEQYF
. | TRBJ1-1 | . | TRBV5-1 | TGCGCCAGCAGCTTGGATGGCAGAATGAACACTGAAGCTTTCTTT | CASSLDGRMNTEAFF
. | TRBJ1-1 | . | TRBV5-1 | TGCGCCAGCAGCTTGGCCACAGGGAACACTGAAGCTTTCTTT | CASSLATGNTEAFF
once | TRBJ1-5 | . | TRBV5-5 | TGTGCCAGCAGCTTGACGGGTAGCAATCAGCCCCAGCATTTT | CASSLTGSNQPQHF
. | TRBJ2-2 | TRBD2 | TRBV5-1 | TGCGCCAGCAGCTTGTTTGGGACTAGCGGCACCGGGGAGCTGTTTTTT | CASSLFGTSGTGELFF
. | TRBJ2-1 | TRBD2 | TRBV2 | TGTGCCAGCAGTGGCCGGACTAGCCTATCCTACAATGAGCAGTTCTTC | CASSGRTSLSYNEQFF
. | TRBJ1-6 | . | TRBV5-6 | TGTGCCAGCAGCTTGGGACACAATTCACCCCTCCACTTT | CASSLGHNSPLHF
. | TRBJ2-2 | . | TRBV5-1 | TGCGCCAGCAGCCCATTGGCCGGGACAAACACCGGGGAGCTGTTTTTT | CASSPLAGTNTGELFF
. | TRBJ1-6 | . | TRBV11-2 | TGTGCCAGCAGCTTAGATCGGAGAGCCCTCCACTTT | CASSLDRRALHF
. | TRBJ1-4 | . | TRBV18 | TGTGCCAGCTCACCACCGGGAGGTCGACGGGGTGAAAAACTGTTTTTT | CASSPPGGRRGEKLFF
few | TRBJ2-1 | TRBD2 | TRBV7-6 | TGTGCCAGCAGCCCGGGACTATACCACAATGAGCAGTTCTTC | CASSPGLYHNEQFF
. | TRBJ1-1 | TRBD1 | TRBV18 | TGTGCCAGCTCACGCCAGCCAGGGGGCGCGAACACTGAAGCTTTCTTT | CASSRQPGGANTEAFF
. | TRBJ2-1 | TRBD1 | TRBV5-1 | TGCGCCAGCAGCATGGGACAGGCAGCCAATGAGCAGTTCTTC | CASSMGQAANEQFF